This T cell receptor (beta chain) was identified in a study of cytomegalovirus exposure and HLA in healthy donors. The overall study: HLA-typed donors were the source of roughly 80 million unique TCRs held in an early data release. Regarding the study as a whole: The listing of 150 or so TCR beta chains classed them as cytomegalovirus-associated. Analyses of presence/absence relied on an assumption of roughly uniform sequencing depth across donors.

Primers for the PCR totalled 60 Vbeta and 13 Jbeta. This table comes from immunoSEQ multiplex PCR, and its TCRdb copy is limited to in-frame clones, with some not included. In the table there are 100,000 to 150,000 clones, 70% to 85% of which are singletons. Turning to this clone: The antigen remains unidentified. The identical CDR3 is also encoded by other nucleotide sequences in the sample.

The specimen sequenced was PBMCs. The receptor was isolated from a man aged 50 to 60 in good health and CMV-seronegative.

This chain's CDR3 is CASSPLIGESSYNSPLHF. The CDR3 bases are TGTGCCAGCAGTCCCCTTATCGGGGAGAGCTCCTATAATTCACCCCTCCACTTT. The rearrangement links TRBV27 to TRBJ1-6; D remains ambiguous. Trimming pared 5 bases from V and 0 bases from J, leaving 17 bases between. The CDR3 totals 18 residues. Germline loops: CDR1 MNHEY, CDR2 SMNVEV (reference sequence).